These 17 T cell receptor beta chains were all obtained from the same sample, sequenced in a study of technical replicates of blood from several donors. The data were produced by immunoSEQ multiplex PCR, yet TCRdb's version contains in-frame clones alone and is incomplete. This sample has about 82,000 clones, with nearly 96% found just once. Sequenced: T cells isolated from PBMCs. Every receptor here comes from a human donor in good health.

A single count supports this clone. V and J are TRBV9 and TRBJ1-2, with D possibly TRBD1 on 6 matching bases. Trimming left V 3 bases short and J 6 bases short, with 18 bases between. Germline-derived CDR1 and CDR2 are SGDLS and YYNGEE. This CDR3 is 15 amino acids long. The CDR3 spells CASSARDIRANGYTF. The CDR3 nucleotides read TGTGCCAGCAGCGCAAGGGACATCCGCGCCAATGGCTACACCTTC.

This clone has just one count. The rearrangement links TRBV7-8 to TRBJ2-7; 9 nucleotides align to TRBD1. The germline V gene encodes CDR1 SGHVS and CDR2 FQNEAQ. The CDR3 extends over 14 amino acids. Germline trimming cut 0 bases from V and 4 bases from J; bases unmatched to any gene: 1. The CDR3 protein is CASSLAGQGYEQYF. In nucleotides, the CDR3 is TGTGCCAGCAGCTTAGCGGGACAGGGATACGAGCAGTACTTC.

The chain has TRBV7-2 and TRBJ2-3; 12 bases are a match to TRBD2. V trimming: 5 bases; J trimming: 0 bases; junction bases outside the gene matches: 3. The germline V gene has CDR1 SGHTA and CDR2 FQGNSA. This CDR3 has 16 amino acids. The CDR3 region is CASSRTSGVSTDTQYF. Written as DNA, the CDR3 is TGTGCCAGCAGCCGGACTAGCGGGGTTAGCACAGATACGCAGTATTTT.

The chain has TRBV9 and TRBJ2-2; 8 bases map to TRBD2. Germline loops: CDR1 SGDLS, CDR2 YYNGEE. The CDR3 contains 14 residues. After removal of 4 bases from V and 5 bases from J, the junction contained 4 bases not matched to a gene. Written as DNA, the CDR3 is TGTGCCAGCAGCCCCGGGGGGGAAACCGGGGAGCTGTTTTTT. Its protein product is CASSPGGETGELFF. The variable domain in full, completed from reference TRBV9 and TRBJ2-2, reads DSGVTQTPKHLITATGQRVTLRCSPRSGDLSVYWYQQSLDQGLQFLIQYYNGEERAKGNILERFSAQQFPDLHSELNLSSLELGDSALYFCASSPGGETGELFFGEGSRLTVL.

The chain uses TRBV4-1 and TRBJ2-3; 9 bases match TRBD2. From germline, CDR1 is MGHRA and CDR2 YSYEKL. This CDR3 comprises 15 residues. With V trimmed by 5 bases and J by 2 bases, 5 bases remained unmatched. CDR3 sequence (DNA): TGCGCCAGCAGCGATAGCGGGAGAGACACAGATACGCAGTATTTT. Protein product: CASSDSGRDTDTQYF.

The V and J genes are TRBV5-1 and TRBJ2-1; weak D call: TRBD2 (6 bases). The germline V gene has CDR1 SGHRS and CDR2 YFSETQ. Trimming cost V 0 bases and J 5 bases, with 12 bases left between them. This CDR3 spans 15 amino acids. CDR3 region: CASSLGGGRDNEQFF. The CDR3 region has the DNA TGCGCCAGCAGCTTGGGGGGAGGAAGAGACAATGAGCAGTTCTTC. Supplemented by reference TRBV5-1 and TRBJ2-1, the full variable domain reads KAGVTQTPRYLIKTRGQQVTLSCSPISGHRSVSWYQQTPGQGLQFLFEYFSETQRNKGNFPGRFSGRQFSNSRSEMNVSTLELGDSALYLCASSLGGGRDNEQFFGPGTRLTVL.

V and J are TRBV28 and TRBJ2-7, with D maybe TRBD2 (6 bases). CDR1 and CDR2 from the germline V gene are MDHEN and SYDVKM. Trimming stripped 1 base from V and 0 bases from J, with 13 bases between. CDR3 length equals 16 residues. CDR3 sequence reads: CASSLSEREFSYEQYF. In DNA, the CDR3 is TGTGCCAGCAGTTTATCGGAACGGGAGTTCTCCTACGAGCAGTACTTC.

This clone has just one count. CDR3 protein: CASGLANQPQHF. In nucleotides, the CDR3 is TGTGCTAGTGGTTTGGCAAATCAGCCCCAGCATTTT. The chain combines TRBV12-5 with TRBJ1-5, with unresolved D. Germline V gene data show CDR1 as LGHNT and CDR2 as FRNRAP. This CDR3 is built from 12 residues. Trimming took off 1 base at V and 4 bases at J, with 2 bases between the two ends. Filled out from reference TRBV12-5 and TRBJ1-5, the complete variable domain reads DARVTQTPRHKVTEMGQEVTMRCQPILGHNTVFWYRQTMMQGLELLAYFRNRAPLDDSGMPKDRFSAEMPDATLATLKIQPSEPRDSAVYFCASGLANQPQHFGDGTRLSIL.

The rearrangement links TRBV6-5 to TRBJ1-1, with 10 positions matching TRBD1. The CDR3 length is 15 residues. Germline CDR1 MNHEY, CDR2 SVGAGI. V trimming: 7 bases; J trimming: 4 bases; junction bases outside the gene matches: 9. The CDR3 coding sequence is TGTGCCAGCACCCTCGGACAGGGGGTTACCACTGAAGCTTTCTTT. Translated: CASTLGQGVTTEAFF.

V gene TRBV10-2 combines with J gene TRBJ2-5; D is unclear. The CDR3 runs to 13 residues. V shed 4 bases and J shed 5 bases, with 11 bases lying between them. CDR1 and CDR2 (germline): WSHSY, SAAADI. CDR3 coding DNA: TGCGCCAGCAGTGTCCAGGATAGGGAGACCCAGTACTTC. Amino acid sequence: CASSVQDRETQYF.

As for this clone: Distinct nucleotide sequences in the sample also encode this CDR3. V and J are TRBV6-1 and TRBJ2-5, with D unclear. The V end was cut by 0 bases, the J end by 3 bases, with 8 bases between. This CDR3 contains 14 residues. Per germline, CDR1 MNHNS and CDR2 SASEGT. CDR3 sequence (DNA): TGTGCCAGCAGTGAAGCGGGCAGGAAAGAGACCCAGTACTTC. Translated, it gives CASSEAGRKETQYF.

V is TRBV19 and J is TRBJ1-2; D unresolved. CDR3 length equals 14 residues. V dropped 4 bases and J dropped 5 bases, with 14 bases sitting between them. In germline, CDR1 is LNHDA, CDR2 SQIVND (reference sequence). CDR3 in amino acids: CASSKPRELYGYTF. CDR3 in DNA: TGTGCCAGTAGTAAACCCCGGGAGCTATATGGCTACACCTTC.

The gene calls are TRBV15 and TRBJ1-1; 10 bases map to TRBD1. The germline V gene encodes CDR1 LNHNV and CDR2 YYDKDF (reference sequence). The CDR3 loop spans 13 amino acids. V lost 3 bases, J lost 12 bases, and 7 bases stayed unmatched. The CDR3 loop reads CATSSTGTGATFF. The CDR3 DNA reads TGTGCCACCAGCAGTACCGGGACAGGGGCTACTTTCTTT.

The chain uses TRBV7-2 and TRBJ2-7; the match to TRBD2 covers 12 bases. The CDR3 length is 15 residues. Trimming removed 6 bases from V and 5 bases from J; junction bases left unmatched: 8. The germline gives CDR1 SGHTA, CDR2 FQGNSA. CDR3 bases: TGTGCCAGCAGGGCCCTAGCGGGAGGGCGACACGAGCAGTACTTC. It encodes CASRALAGGRHEQYF.

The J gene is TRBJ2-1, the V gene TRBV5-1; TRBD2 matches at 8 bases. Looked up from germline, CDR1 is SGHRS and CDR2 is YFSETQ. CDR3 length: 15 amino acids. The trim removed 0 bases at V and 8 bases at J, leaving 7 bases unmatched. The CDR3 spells CASSLERELLHEQFF. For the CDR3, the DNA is TGCGCCAGCAGCTTGGAGCGGGAGCTTTTGCATGAGCAGTTCTTC.

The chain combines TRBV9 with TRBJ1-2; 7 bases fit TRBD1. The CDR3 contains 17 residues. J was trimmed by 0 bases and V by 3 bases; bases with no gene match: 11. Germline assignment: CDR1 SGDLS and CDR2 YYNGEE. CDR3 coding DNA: TGTGCCAGCAGCGGATACGGGACAGCAAAACCTAACTATGGCTACACCTTC. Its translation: CASSGYGTAKPNYGYTF.

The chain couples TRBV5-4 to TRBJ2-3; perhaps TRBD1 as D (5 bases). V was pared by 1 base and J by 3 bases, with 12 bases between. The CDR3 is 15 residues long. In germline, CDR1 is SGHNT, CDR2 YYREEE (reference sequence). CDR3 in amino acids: CASSLYQGRTDTQYF. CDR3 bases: TGTGCCAGCAGCTTGTATCAGGGAAGAACAGATACGCAGTATTTT.